The entry below gives a single T cell receptor (beta chain) sequence along with its context. Its antigen is currently unknown. The data were taken from a study of T cells expressing NK-cell markers. Study-wide background: One of the eight sequenced donors was seronegative, whereas the other seven were HCMV-seropositive. Regarding the study as a whole: In a few donors, these clonotypes also led the CD3+CD56-NKG2C+ fraction.

5'RACE template switching with UMIs produced the TCR beta cDNA. TCRdb reprocessed the 5' RACE reads and stores each CDR3 protein as one record, lacking DNA. This repertoire includes almost 450,000 distinct CDR3 sequences. The CDR3 consists of 14 residues. The genes are TRBV12-3 or TRBV12-4 and TRBJ1-2; TCRdb designates TRBD1, a call that cannot be tested without DNA. This clonotype was obtained from a woman aged 18-70 years in good health. The sequenced sample was blood T cells: a sorted CD56 or NKG2C T cell subset, CD4+ or CD8+ T cells, or bulk PBMC T cells (not recorded which). The CDR3 sequence: CASSLRAGAYGYTF.